The 29 T cell receptor beta chains in this list originate from one sample, sequenced in a study of blood T cells in healthy people across ages. With a J-beta primer mix and a sample-barcoded 5' primer, a second PCR ran about 6 to 11 cycles. TCRdb passed the 5' RACE reads through MiXCR, listing each CDR3 protein once. The table lists hundreds of thousands of distinct CDR3 sequences, 40% to 50% of them singletons. Sequences were obtained from blood. These receptors originate from a man between 60 and 75 years old in good health.

This clonotype was seen more than once but under ten times. The genes are TRBV6-1 and TRBJ1-5; 8 nucleotides match TRBD1. Germline lookup yields CDR1 MNHNS and CDR2 SASEGT. The CDR3 is made up of 17 amino acids. V shed 5 bases and J 0 bases; nucleotides not matched to a gene: 9. The CDR3 loop reads CASSQGAGWRSNQPQHF. Written as DNA, the CDR3 is TGTGCCAGCAGTCAGGGGGCAGGTTGGCGTAGCAATCAGCCCCAGCATTTT.

V gene TRBV20-1 combines with J gene TRBJ1-5; a possible D gene is TRBD1 (5 bases). The CDR3 is made up of 15 amino acids. Trimming pared 3 bases from V and 3 bases from J, leaving 15 bases between. Germline V gives CDR1 DFQATT, CDR2 SNEGSKA (reference sequence). CDR3 DNA sequence: TGCAGTGCTAGGGCTGTCGGGGGGTTCAATCAGCCCCAGCATTTT. Protein product: CSARAVGGFNQPQHF.

The V and J genes are TRBV6-2 or TRBV6-3 and TRBJ2-7; possibly TRBD1 or TRBD2 for D (5 bases each). With 6 bases removed from V and 5 bases from J, the gap between germline ends came to 14 bases. The CDR3 contains 13 residues. The V gene's germline CDR1 is MNHEY and CDR2 SVGEGT. The CDR3 loop is CASRRGLQDEQYF. The CDR3 region has the DNA TGTGCCAGCAGGAGGGGCTTACAGGACGAGCAGTACTTC.

This clonotype was observed a handful of times. The J gene is TRBJ1-1, the V gene TRBV20-1; D is undetermined. The V gene's germline CDR1 is DFQATT and CDR2 SNEGSKA (reference sequence). V lost 3 bases and J lost 11, with 16 bases in between. The CDR3 has 12 residues. The CDR3 DNA reads TGCAGTGCTAGTCACCGGGCCGTCACCGCTTTCTTT. It encodes CSASHRAVTAFF.

As concerns this clonotype: This may be a read error: a much more frequent sequence differs by one nucleotide. The chain is built from TRBV20-1 and TRBJ2-1; tentatively, D is TRBD1 or TRBD2 (6 bases each). This CDR3 spans 16 amino acids. Germline V gene data show CDR1 as DFQATT and CDR2 as SNEGSKA (reference sequence). DNA of the CDR3: TGCAGTGCCCCAGAGGTCGGGGGCCTCCTCTACAGTGAGCAGTTCTTC. Translation gives CSAPEVGGLLYSEQFF.

Only a few counts were recorded for this clonotype. The chain is built from TRBV20-1 and TRBJ2-5, with 9 bases matching TRBD2. The germline V gene encodes CDR1 DFQATT and CDR2 SNEGSKA (reference sequence). With V trimmed by 0 bases and J by 3 bases, 8 bases remained unmatched. The CDR3 covers 16 residues. The DNA for the CDR3 is TGCAGTGCTAGAGATGGGTTAGCGGGGGTGGAAGAGACCCAGTACTTC. It is translated as CSARDGLAGVEETQYF.

This clonotype was recorded a few times. This could be a read error, since a much larger clone is one nucleotide away. The chain has TRBV13 and TRBJ2-6; a possible D gene is TRBD1 (5 bases). This CDR3 is 17 amino acids long. CDR1 and CDR2 from the germline V gene are PRHDT and FYEKMQ (reference sequence). V was shortened by 3 bases and J by 0 bases, with 12 bases between the two germline ends. CDR3 loop: CASSFTGPSSGANVLTF. The CDR3 nucleotides read TGTGCCAGCAGCTTCACAGGACCCAGCTCTGGGGCCAACGTCCTGACTTTC.

This clonotype was recorded at least ten times. This chain uses TRBV20-1 with TRBJ2-4; 9 bases line up with TRBD1. Looked up from germline, CDR1 is DFQATT and CDR2 is SNEGSKA (reference sequence). V lost 3 bases to trimming and J lost 4 bases; unmatched junction nucleotides: 1. This CDR3 is 13 amino acids long. The CDR3 sequence: CSARGTGKNIQYF. The CDR3 nucleotides read TGCAGTGCTAGGGGGACAGGGAAAAACATTCAGTACTTC.

The gene calls are TRBV5-1 and TRBJ2-2; D gene ambiguous. This CDR3 contains 14 residues. The V end lost 0 bases, the J end lost 7 bases, and 10 bases lay between the germline ends. Germline CDR1 reads SGHRS; CDR2 reads YFSETQ. CDR3 sequence reads: CASSLEGAGGELFF. In nucleotides, the CDR3 is TGCGCCAGCAGCTTGGAGGGCGCCGGCGGGGAGCTGTTTTTT.

The chain is built from TRBV3-1 and TRBJ2-1; D may be TRBD1 (5 bases). V was trimmed by 6 bases and J by 0 bases, leaving 12 bases between them. This CDR3 contains 15 residues. The V gene's germline CDR1 is LGHDT and CDR2 YNNKEL (reference sequence). The CDR3 loop reads CASSADSSSYNEQFF. DNA for the CDR3: TGTGCCAGCAGTGCAGACAGCAGCTCCTACAATGAGCAGTTCTTC.

Ten or more counts support this clonotype. The chain carries TRBV20-1 and TRBJ2-3; TRBD2 agrees at 8 bases. The CDR3 length is 13 residues. V trimming: 4 bases; J trimming: 7 bases; junction bases outside the gene matches: 7. In germline, CDR1 is DFQATT, CDR2 SNEGSKA (reference sequence). CDR3 loop: CSATRTSSHTQYF. The CDR3 bases are TGCAGTGCTACCCGGACTAGCAGTCATACGCAGTATTTT.

This clonotype showed up just a few times. CDR3 nucleotides: TGTGCCAGCAGTTCCCTGGGACTAGCGGCCTACGAGCAGTACTTC. Amino acid sequence: CASSSLGLAAYEQYF. V and J are TRBV27 and TRBJ2-7; 11 nucleotides match TRBD2. Germline CDR1 is MNHEY and CDR2 is SMNVEV (reference sequence). CDR3 size: 15 residues. The trim removed 4 bases at V and 2 bases at J, leaving 4 bases unmatched.

The table lists this clonotype with a few counts. V gene TRBV7-3 combines with J gene TRBJ2-1; D may be TRBD1 or TRBD2 (5 bases each). This CDR3 contains 15 residues. CDR1 and CDR2 from the germline V gene are SGHTA and FQGTGA. V gave up 1 base and J gave up 5 bases, with 12 bases separating them. The CDR3 DNA reads as TGTGCCAGCAGCTTAAACCCCGTGGGGGACAATGAGCAGTTCTTC. Protein: CASSLNPVGDNEQFF.

CDR3 sequence reads: CASRGLVTISEQYF. CDR3 DNA sequence: TGTGCCAGCAGGGGACTCGTCACGATCAGCGAGCAGTACTTC. The chain links TRBV6-1 to TRBJ2-7; the D gene is possibly TRBD2 (6 bases). Germline CDR1 MNHNS, CDR2 SASEGT. The germline V and J ends were trimmed by 6 bases and 6 bases, with 18 bases remaining between them. This CDR3 has 14 amino acids.

This clonotype was counted only a few times. The genes are TRBV6-6 and TRBJ2-7; 8 bases line up with TRBD1. Per the germline V gene, CDR1 is MNHNY and CDR2 is SVGAGI (reference sequence). After removal of 6 bases from V and 3 bases from J, the junction contained 10 bases not matched to a gene. The CDR3 extends over 15 amino acids. The CDR3 region is CASRSTGELFYEQYF. CDR3 sequence (DNA): TGTGCCAGCAGATCGACAGGGGAACTTTTCTACGAGCAGTACTTC.

The chain couples TRBV12-3 or TRBV12-4 to TRBJ2-5; a possible D gene is TRBD1 (6 bases). The CDR3 consists of 14 residues. Trimming cost V 2 bases and J 5 bases, with 12 bases left between them. This CDR3 is CASSLKGQGETQYF. Here the CDR3 DNA reads TGTGCCAGCAGTTTAAAGGGGCAGGGGGAGACCCAGTACTTC.

On this clonotype itself: A read error may account for a junction end that differs from germline. The CDR3 loop is CASRHRQVGYNEQFF. As DNA, the CDR3 is TGTGCTAGCAGACACAGACAGGTCGGGTACAATGAGCAGTTCTTC. The V call is TRBV6-2 or TRBV6-3, the J call TRBJ2-1, with D perhaps TRBD1 (6 bases). The CDR3 has 15 amino acids. Germline values: CDR1 MNHEY, CDR2 SVGEGT.

This clonotype was recorded a few times. The rearrangement joins TRBV7-9 to TRBJ2-7, with D unresolved. Germline V CDR1 and CDR2: SEHNR, FQNEAQ (reference sequence). With 7 bases removed from V and 2 bases from J, the gap between germline ends came to 18 bases. There are 15 residues in the CDR3. In DNA form, the CDR3 reads TGTGCCAGCACCCCCGGCGGTAACAGTCCCTACGAGCAGTACTTC. It specifies CASTPGGNSPYEQYF.

This chain links TRBV29-1 with TRBJ2-2; TRBD1 matches 9 bases. This CDR3 is built from 13 residues. Germline V gene lookup returns CDR1 SQVTM and CDR2 ANQGSEA. The CDR3 region has the DNA TGCGGGGGAAGCCGACAGGGGGCCGGGGAGCTGTTTTTT. Protein: CGGSRQGAGELFF.

This clonotype has a handful of counts. The chain carries TRBV6-6 and TRBJ2-2; D may be TRBD2 (6 bases). The germline V gene has CDR1 MNHNY and CDR2 SVGAGI (reference sequence). The V gene lost 8 bases and the J gene lost 4 bases, with 11 bases spanning the gap. This CDR3 has 13 residues. The DNA for the CDR3 is TGTGCCAGCCGGGTCGGGGGCACCGGGGAGCTGTTTTTT. It specifies CASRVGGTGELFF.

The J gene is TRBJ2-5, the V gene TRBV7-2; 7 bases map to TRBD2. CDR1 and CDR2 (germline): SGHTA, FQGNSA. The CDR3 consists of 13 residues. The ends lost 5 bases at V and 11 bases at J; junction bases unmatched: 11. CDR3 sequence reads: CASSRGLGDEQYF. The CDR3 DNA reads as TGTGCCAGCAGCCGAGGACTAGGCGATGAGCAGTACTTC.

Worth noting for this clonotype: A much larger clonotype is one base distant, so this may be a read error. The chain links TRBV27 to TRBJ2-1; 9 bases match TRBD2. The CDR3 extends over 15 amino acids. V trimming: 3 bases; J trimming: 13 bases; junction bases outside the gene matches: 13. CDR1 MNHEY and CDR2 SMNVEV come from the germline V gene (reference sequence). Written as DNA, the CDR3 is TGTGCCAGCAGTTTTAAGCGGGGGGTCCAAGAGACCCAGTTCTTC. It specifies CASSFKRGVQETQFF.

The gene calls are TRBV5-6 and TRBJ2-5, with a weak D call TRBD1 (5 bases). The J call may be in error: the DNA end matches TRBJ2-7 better. Germline V gives CDR1 SGHDT, CDR2 YYEEEE. The length of the CDR3 is 14 residues. CDR3 nucleotide sequence: TGTGCCAGCAGCTTGAGTCTCAGGGCAGGCGAGCAGTACTTC. Amino acids: CASSLSLRAGEQYF.

The V call is TRBV20-1, the J call TRBJ2-5, with 11 bases aligning to TRBD2. CDR1 DFQATT and CDR2 SNEGSKA come from the germline V gene (reference sequence). V trimming: 4 bases; J trimming: 4 bases; junction bases outside the gene matches: 11. The CDR3 extends over 16 amino acids. CDR3 coding DNA: TGCAGTGCTAAAGAGGGCGTAGCGGGGGGGAGAGAGACCCAGTACTTC. It encodes CSAKEGVAGGRETQYF.

The gene calls are TRBV3-1 and TRBJ2-4, with D tentatively TRBD1 or TRBD2 (7 bases each). The CDR3 has 15 residues. Per germline, CDR1 LGHDT and CDR2 YNNKEL (reference sequence). Trimming shortened V by 1 base and J by 7 bases, and 14 bases separated the two germline ends. The CDR3 sequence is CASSQVGEGANIQYF. Written as DNA, the CDR3 is TGTGCCAGCAGCCAAGTCGGGGAGGGGGCGAACATTCAGTACTTC.

CDR3 amino acids: CASSYTSGTTDTQYF. CDR3 DNA: TGTGCCAGCAGTTACACTAGCGGGACCACAGATACGCAGTATTTT. The chain uses TRBV6-5 and TRBJ2-3, with 10 positions matching TRBD2. With V trimmed by 2 bases and J by 2 bases, 1 base remained unmatched. This CDR3 has 15 amino acids. Looked up from germline, CDR1 is MNHEY and CDR2 is SVGAGI.

The chain is built from TRBV28 and TRBJ1-2, with D unclear. V dropped 6 bases and J dropped 5 bases, with 7 bases sitting between them. The V gene's germline CDR1 is MDHEN and CDR2 SYDVKM. There are 11 residues in the CDR3. In nucleotides, the CDR3 is TGTGCCAGCAGCCGCGTATATGGCTACACCTTC. Residues: CASSRVYGYTF.

DNA of the CDR3: TGTGCCAGCTTTGGGAAAGAGACAAGCGCGAACACTGAAGCTTTCTTT. This codes for CASFGKETSANTEAFF. The chain carries TRBV6-1 and TRBJ1-1; D is unresolved. The CDR3 spans 16 residues. V dropped 8 bases and J dropped 1 base, with 20 bases sitting between them. The germline gives CDR1 MNHNS, CDR2 SASEGT.

V usage is TRBV7-8 and J usage is TRBJ1-1, with no clear D. Trimming stripped 2 bases from V and 0 bases from J, with 10 bases between. The length of the CDR3 is 15 residues. Germline-derived CDR1 and CDR2 are SGHVS and FQNEAQ. The CDR3 spells CASSLRAVVNTEAFF. Here the CDR3 DNA reads TGTGCCAGCAGCTTAAGGGCGGTGGTGAACACTGAAGCTTTCTTT. The full variable domain, rest sourced from reference TRBV7-8 and TRBJ1-1, is GAGVSQSPRYKVAKRGQDVALRCDPISGHVSLFWYQQALGQGPEFLTYFQNEAQLDKSGLPSDRFFAERPEGSVSTLKIQRTQQEDSAVYLCASSLRAVVNTEAFFGQGTRLTVV.